This TCR beta chain stems from a study of blood T cell repertoires in COVID-19. Study processing details: Counts of nucleated cells, estimated from reference gene primer amplification, were obtained. Libraries were prepared by immunoSEQ multiplex PCR; TCRdb keeps only in-frame clonotypes and omits some of them. D and trimming were read from the DNA, whereas the V and J calls and clone size are those reported in that table. The sample lists 140,000 or so clones; about 80% were seen once. Germline-derived CDR1 and CDR2 are SGDLS and YYNGEE. The junction had 13 bases not matched to a gene; V was cut back by 4 bases and J by 7 bases. There are 16 residues in the CDR3.

This TCR was recovered from a human donor in a cohort sampled during active COVID-19. Sequenced sample: peripheral blood. The J gene is TRBJ1-1, the V gene TRBV9; 10 nucleotides agree with TRBD1. In nucleotides, the CDR3 is TGTGCCAGCAGCTCACGAAATTCAGACAGGGGGCGTGAAGCTTTCTTT. This translates into CASSSRNSDRGREAFF. The variable domain in full, completed from reference TRBV9 and TRBJ1-1, reads DSGVTQTPKHLITATGQRVTLRCSPRSGDLSVYWYQQSLDQGLQFLIQYYNGEERAKGNILERFSAQQFPDLHSELNLSSLELGDSALYFCASSSRNSDRGREAFFGQGTRLTVV.